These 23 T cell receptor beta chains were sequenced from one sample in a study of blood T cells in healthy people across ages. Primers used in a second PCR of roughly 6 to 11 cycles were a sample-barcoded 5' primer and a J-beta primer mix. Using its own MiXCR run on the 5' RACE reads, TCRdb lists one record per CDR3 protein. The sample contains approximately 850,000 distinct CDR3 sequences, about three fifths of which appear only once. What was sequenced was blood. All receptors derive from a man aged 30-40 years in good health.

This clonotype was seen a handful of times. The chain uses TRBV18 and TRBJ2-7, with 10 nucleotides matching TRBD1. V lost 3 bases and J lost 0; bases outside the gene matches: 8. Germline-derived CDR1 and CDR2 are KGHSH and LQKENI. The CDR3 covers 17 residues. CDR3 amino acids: CASSPGVGQGYSYEQYF. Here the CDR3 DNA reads TGTGCCAGCTCACCGGGAGTGGGACAGGGGTACTCCTACGAGCAGTACTTC.

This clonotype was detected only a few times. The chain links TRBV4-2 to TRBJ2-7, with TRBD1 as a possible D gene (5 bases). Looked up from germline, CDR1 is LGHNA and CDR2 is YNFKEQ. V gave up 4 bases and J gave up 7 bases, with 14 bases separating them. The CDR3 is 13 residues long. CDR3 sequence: CASSRDPGREQYF. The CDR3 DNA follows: TGTGCCAGCAGCCGGGATCCAGGGCGGGAGCAGTACTTC.

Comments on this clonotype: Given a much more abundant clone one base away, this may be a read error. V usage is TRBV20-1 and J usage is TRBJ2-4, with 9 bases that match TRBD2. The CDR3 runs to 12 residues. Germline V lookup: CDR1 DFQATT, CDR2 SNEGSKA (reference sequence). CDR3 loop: CSVWRGGNIRYF. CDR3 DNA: TGCAGTGTATGGCGGGGGGGAAACATTCGGTACTTC.

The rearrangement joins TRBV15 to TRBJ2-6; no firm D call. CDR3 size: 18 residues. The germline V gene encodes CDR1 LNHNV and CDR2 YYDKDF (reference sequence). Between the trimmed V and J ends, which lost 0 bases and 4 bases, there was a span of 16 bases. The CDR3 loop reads CATSRELNPKRGANVLTF. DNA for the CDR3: TGTGCCACCAGCAGAGAGCTCAACCCGAAACGAGGGGCCAACGTCCTGACTTTC.

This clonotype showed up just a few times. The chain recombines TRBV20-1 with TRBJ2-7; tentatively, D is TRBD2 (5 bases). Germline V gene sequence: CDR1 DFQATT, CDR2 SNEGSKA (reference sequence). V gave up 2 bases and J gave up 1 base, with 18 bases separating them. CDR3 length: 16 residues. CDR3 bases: TGCAGTGCTAGATTTGCCGGGAATCTCCATTCCTACGAGCAGTACTTC. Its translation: CSARFAGNLHSYEQYF.

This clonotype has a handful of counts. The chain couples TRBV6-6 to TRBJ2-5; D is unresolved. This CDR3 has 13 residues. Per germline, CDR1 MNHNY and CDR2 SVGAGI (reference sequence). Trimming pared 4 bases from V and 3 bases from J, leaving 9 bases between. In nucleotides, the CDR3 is TGTGCCAGCAGTTTCGGCCCCGAAGAGACCCAGTACTTC. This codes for CASSFGPEETQYF.

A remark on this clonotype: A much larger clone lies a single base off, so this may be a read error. CDR3 in DNA: TGTGCCACCAGTGACCGTATATATCGAGGGGGAGTAAACAAGGAGCAGTTCTTC. Its protein product is CATSDRIYRGGVNKEQFF. The chain uses TRBV24-1 and TRBJ2-1; perhaps TRBD1 as D (6 bases). From germline, CDR1 is KGHDR and CDR2 SFDVKD. The CDR3 extends over 18 amino acids.

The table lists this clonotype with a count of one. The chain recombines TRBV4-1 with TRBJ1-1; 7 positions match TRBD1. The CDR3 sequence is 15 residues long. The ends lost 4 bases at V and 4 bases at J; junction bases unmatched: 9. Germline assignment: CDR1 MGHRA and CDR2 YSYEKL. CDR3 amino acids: CASSLQTGDSTEAFF. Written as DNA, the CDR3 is TGCGCCAGCAGCCTCCAAACAGGGGACAGCACTGAAGCTTTCTTT.

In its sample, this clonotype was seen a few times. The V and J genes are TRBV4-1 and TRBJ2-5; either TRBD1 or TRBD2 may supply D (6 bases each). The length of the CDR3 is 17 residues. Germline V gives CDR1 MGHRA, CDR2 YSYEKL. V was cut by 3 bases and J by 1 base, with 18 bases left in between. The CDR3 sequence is CASSQDIWGAAQETQYF. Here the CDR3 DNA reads TGCGCCAGCAGCCAGGACATATGGGGGGCGGCCCAAGAGACCCAGTACTTC.

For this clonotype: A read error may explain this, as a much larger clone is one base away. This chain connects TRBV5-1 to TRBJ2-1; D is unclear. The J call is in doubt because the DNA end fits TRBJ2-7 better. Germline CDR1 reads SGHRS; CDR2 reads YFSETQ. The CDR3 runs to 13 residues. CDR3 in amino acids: CASKESSYNEQYF. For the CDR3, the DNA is TGCGCCAGTAAAGAGAGCTCCTACAATGAGCAGTACTTC.

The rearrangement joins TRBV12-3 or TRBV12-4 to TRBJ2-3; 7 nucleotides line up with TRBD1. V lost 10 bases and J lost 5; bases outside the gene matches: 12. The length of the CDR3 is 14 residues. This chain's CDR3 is CAINGRGGGDTQYF. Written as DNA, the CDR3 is TGTGCCATCAATGGCAGAGGGGGCGGAGATACGCAGTATTTT.

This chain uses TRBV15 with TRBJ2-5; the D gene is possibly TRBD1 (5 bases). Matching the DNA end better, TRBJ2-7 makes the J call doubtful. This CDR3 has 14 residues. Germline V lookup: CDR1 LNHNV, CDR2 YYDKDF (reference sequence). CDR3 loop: CASTYLDSLYEQYF. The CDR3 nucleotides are TGTGCCTCCACGTATTTAGACAGTCTCTACGAGCAGTACTTC.

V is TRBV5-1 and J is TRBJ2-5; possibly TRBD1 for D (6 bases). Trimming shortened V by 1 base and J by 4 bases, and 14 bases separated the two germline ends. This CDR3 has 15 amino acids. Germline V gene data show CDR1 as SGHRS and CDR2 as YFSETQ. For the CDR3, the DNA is TGCGCCAGCAGCTTGAATGCGGCCAGGGGAGAGACCCAGTACTTC. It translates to CASSLNAARGETQYF. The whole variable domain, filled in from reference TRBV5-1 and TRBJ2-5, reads KAGVTQTPRYLIKTRGQQVTLSCSPISGHRSVSWYQQTPGQGLQFLFEYFSETQRNKGNFPGRFSGRQFSNSRSEMNVSTLELGDSALYLCASSLNAARGETQYFGPGTRLLVL.

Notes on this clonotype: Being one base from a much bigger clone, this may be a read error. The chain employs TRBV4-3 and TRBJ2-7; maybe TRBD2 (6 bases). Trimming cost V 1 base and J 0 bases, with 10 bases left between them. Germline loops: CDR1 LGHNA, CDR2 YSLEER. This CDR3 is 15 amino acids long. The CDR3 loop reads CASSQGRGNSYEQYF. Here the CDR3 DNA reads TGCGCCAGCAGCCAAGGGCGCGGGAACTCCTACGAGCAGTACTTC.

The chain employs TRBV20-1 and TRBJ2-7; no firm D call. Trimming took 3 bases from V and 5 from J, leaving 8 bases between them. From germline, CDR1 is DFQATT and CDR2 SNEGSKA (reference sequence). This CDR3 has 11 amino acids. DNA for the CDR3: TGCAGTGCTAGGAAGTGGGACGAGCAGTACTTC. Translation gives CSARKWDEQYF.

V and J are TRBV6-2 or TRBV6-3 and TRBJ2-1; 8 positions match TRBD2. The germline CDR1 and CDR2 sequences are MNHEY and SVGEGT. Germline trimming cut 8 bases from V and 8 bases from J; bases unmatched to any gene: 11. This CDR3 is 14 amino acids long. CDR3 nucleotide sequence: TGTGCCAGCGGTCAGGGGAGCGGGAGCTATGAGCAGTTCTTC. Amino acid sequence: CASGQGSGSYEQFF.

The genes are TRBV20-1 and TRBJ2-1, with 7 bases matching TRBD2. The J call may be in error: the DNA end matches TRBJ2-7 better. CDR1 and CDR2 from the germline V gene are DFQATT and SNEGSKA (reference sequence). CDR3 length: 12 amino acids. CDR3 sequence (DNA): TGCAGTGCCTCCGGGACTATAGATGAGCAGTACTTC. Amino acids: CSASGTIDEQYF.

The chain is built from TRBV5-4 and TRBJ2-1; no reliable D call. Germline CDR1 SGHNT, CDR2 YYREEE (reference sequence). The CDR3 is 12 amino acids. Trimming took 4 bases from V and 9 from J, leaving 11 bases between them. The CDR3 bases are TGTGCCAGCAGCCAGATGAGTGGTGAGCAGTTCTTC. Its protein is CASSQMSGEQFF.

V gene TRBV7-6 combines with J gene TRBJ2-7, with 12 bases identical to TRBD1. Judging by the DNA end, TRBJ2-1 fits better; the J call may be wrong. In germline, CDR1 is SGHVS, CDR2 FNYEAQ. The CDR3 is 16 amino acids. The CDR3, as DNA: TGTGCCAGCAGCTTAGCCCCGGGACAGGGGGCGAATGAGCAGTTCTTC. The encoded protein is CASSLAPGQGANEQFF.

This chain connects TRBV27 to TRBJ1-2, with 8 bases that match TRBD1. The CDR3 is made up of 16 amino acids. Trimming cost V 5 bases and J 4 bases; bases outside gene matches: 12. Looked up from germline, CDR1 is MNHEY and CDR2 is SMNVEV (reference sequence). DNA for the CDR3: TGTGCCAGCAGTCTCAGACAGGGGTCCACTCTCTATGGCTACACCTTC. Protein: CASSLRQGSTLYGYTF.

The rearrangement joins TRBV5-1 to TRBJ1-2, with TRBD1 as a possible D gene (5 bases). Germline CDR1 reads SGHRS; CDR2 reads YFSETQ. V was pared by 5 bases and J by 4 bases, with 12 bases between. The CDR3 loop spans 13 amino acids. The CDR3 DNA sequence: TGCGCCAGCAGGACCGAAGGGGCCTATGGCTACACCTTC. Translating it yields CASRTEGAYGYTF.

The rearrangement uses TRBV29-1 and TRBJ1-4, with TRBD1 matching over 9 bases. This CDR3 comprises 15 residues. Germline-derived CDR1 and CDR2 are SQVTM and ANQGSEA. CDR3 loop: CSVPQEGTGNEKLFF. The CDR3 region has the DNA TGCAGTGTGCCGCAGGAGGGGACAGGGAATGAAAAACTGTTTTTT.

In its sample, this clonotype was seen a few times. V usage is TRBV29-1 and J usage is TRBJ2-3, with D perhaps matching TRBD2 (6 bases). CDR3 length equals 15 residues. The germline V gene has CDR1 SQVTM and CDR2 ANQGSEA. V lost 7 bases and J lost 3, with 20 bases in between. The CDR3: CSAYGTPERTDTQYF. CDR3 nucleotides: TGCAGCGCGTACGGGACTCCCGAGAGAACAGATACGCAGTATTTT.